The sequence of this TCR beta chain was determined in a study of blood T cell repertoires in COVID-19. V gave up 3 bases and J gave up 4 bases, with 11 bases separating them. The CDR3 is 13 amino acids. Per the germline V gene, CDR1 is SGHRS and CDR2 is YFSETQ. Assay: immunoSEQ multiplex PCR; the TCRdb copy retains only in-frame clones and omits some. The sample includes 50,000 or so clones, roughly 80% seen only once; the top ten take over 7%. Specimen: peripheral blood. The clonotype comes from a man aged 60 to 75 with active COVID-19. The chain has TRBV5-1 and TRBJ2-7, with D perhaps TRBD2 (5 bases). This CDR3 is CASSSSKGYEQYF. CDR3 bases: TGCGCCAGCAGCTCTAGCAAAGGATACGAGCAGTACTTC. Using reference TRBV5-1 and TRBJ2-7 for the parts outside the CDR3, the full variable domain is KAGVTQTPRYLIKTRGQQVTLSCSPISGHRSVSWYQQTPGQGLQFLFEYFSETQRNKGNFPGRFSGRQFSNSRSEMNVSTLELGDSALYLCASSSSKGYEQYFGPGTRLTVT.